The 4 T cell receptor beta chains in this list originate from one sample, sequenced in a study of cytomegalovirus exposure and HLA in healthy donors. Primers for the PCR totalled 60 Vbeta and 13 Jbeta. TCRdb's copy holds only in-frame clones and misses some; the assay was immunoSEQ multiplex PCR. The table lists more than 85,000 clones, roughly 76% of them singletons. Sequencing was performed on PBMCs. The receptors originated from a man aged 25-40 years in good health and CMV-seropositive.

The chain employs TRBV7-9 and TRBJ2-7, with a possible D match to TRBD1 (6 bases). The CDR3 runs 12 residues. Trimming pared 4 bases from V and 4 bases from J, leaving 8 bases between. Germline CDR1 SEHNR, CDR2 FQNEAQ (reference sequence). The chain's CDR3 is CASSWTAYEQYF. CDR3 in DNA: TGTGCCAGCAGCTGGACAGCTTACGAGCAGTACTTC.

This chain joins TRBV7-9 and TRBJ1-4; TRBD1 matches 7 bases. This CDR3 has 16 amino acids. In germline, CDR1 is SEHNR, CDR2 FQNEAQ (reference sequence). Trimming cost V 6 bases and J 5 bases; bases outside gene matches: 12. The CDR3 region is CASRANRGRLNEKLFF. The CDR3 DNA follows: TGTGCCAGCAGGGCTAACAGGGGCCGCCTCAATGAAAAACTGTTTTTT. The variable domain in full, with the rest retrieved from reference TRBV7-9 and TRBJ1-4, is DTGVSQNPRHKITKRGQNVTFRCDPISEHNRLYWYRQTLGQGPEFLTYFQNEAQLEKSRLLSDRFSAERPKGSFSTLEIQRTEQGDSAMYLCASRANRGRLNEKLFFGSGTQLSVL.

This clone was picked up a small number of times. The chain has TRBV5-1 and TRBJ2-3, with 9 bases matching TRBD2. The length of the CDR3 is 15 residues. Germline assignment: CDR1 SGHRS and CDR2 YFSETQ. The trim removed 4 bases at V and 2 bases at J, leaving 5 bases unmatched. CDR3 in DNA: TGCGCCAGCAGCCAAAGCGGGGGGACCACAGATACGCAGTATTTT. Translating gives CASSQSGGTTDTQYF.

The rearrangement links TRBV7-9 to TRBJ2-3; tentative D call: TRBD2 (6 bases). The CDR3 has 15 residues. Trimming cost V 5 bases and J 1 base, with 13 bases left between them. CDR1 is SEHNR and CDR2 is FQNEAQ in the germline V gene (reference sequence). The CDR3 loop reads CASSPGTAGTDTQYF. The CDR3 bases are TGTGCCAGCAGCCCTGGGACTGCGGGCACAGATACGCAGTATTTT. The variable domain in full, completed from reference TRBV7-9 and TRBJ2-3, reads DTGVSQNPRHKITKRGQNVTFRCDPISEHNRLYWYRQTLGQGPEFLTYFQNEAQLEKSRLLSDRFSAERPKGSFSTLEIQRTEQGDSAMYLCASSPGTAGTDTQYFGPGTRLTVL.